This T cell receptor (beta chain) derives from a study of blood T cell repertoires in COVID-19. Study as a whole: Sites across the United States, Italy and Spain contributed samples from acute and convalescent COVID-19. From T cells, B-cell-depleted T cells, or PBMCs came the material, which was cDNA or gDNA.

Source study methods: Reference gene primer amplification gave estimated nucleated cell counts. The data were produced by immunoSEQ multiplex PCR, yet TCRdb's version contains in-frame clones alone and is incomplete. For V, J and clone size, that table is used; D and trimming come from the DNA. The sample carries approximately 210,000 clones, roughly 85% recorded once. This TCR was recovered from a woman aged 80 or over with acute or convalescent COVID-19. The specimen was peripheral blood.

The CDR3 loop reads CASMAGGRTEAFF. The DNA of the CDR3 is TGTGCCAGCATGGCGGGGGGCCGGACTGAAGCTTTCTTT. The gene calls are TRBV2 and TRBJ1-1, with a possible D match to TRBD1 (6 bases). Trimming stripped 7 bases from V and 5 bases from J, with 14 bases between. In germline, CDR1 is SNHLY, CDR2 FYNNEI. The CDR3 is 13 residues long.